In its sample, the clone carrying this T cell receptor (beta chain) was seen many times. Its antigen is as yet unknown. The data were taken from a study of T-cell reconstitution after alpha-beta-depleted transplantation in children. General observations from the study: Elevated TCRbeta diversity at day 60 was traced, in some patients, to surviving recipient T cells and thymic progenitors.

The TCRbeta library incorporated unique molecular identifiers. TCRdb fed the PCR reads into MiXCR, producing one record per CDR3 protein. Among some 300,000 distinct CDR3 sequences listed, around a tenth were seen once. The CDR3 is made up of 15 amino acids. Trimming left V 3 bases short and J 5 bases short, with 17 bases between. The germline CDR1 and CDR2 sequences are SGHAT and FQNNGV. This receptor was taken from a boy younger than two with acute myeloid leukemia, due to receive a stem cell transplant. The chain couples TRBV11-2 to TRBJ2-7; D gene uncertain. Sample: PBMCs, taken before TCRalphabeta/CD19-depleted stem cell transplant. The CDR3 loop reads CASSLPYTAGDEQYF. The CDR3 region has the DNA TGTGCCAGCAGCTTGCCCTACACGGCCGGCGACGAGCAGTACTTC.